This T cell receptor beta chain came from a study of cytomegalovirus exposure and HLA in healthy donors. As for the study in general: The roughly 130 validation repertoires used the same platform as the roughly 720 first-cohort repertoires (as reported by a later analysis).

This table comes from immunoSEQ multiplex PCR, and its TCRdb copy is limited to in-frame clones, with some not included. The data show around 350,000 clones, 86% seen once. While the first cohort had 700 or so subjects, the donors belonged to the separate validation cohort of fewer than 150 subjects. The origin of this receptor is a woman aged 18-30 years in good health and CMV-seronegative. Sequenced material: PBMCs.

The DNA for the CDR3 is TGTGCCAGCAGCTTAACAGGGGCGGCCGAGCAGTACTTC. This encodes CASSLTGAAEQYF. V gene TRBV5-4 combines with J gene TRBJ2-7; TRBD1 aligns across 7 bases. The CDR3 is 13 amino acids. Germline V gene sequence: CDR1 SGHNT, CDR2 YYREEE (reference sequence). The V and J ends lost 2 bases and 6 bases, in that order; junction bases with no gene match: 5. Combining the CDR3 with reference TRBV5-4 and TRBJ2-7 gives the whole variable domain ETGVTQSPTHLIKTRGQQVTLRCSSQSGHNTVSWYQQALGQGPQFIFQYYREEENGRGNFPPRFSGLQFPNYSSELNVNALELDDSALYLCASSLTGAAEQYFGPGTRLTVT.